The T cell receptor (beta chain) under discussion was sequenced for a study of blood T cells in healthy people across ages. Approximately 10 milliliters was the volume of peripheral blood drawn from each donor. Study observations and caveats: Age advanced and TCR beta diversity per million T cells fell, roughly linearly.

After removal of 2 bases from V and 6 bases from J, the junction contained 5 bases not matched to a gene. The CDR3 length is 15 residues. Germline values: CDR1 SGHRS, CDR2 YFSETQ. A second PCR, run for about 6 to 11 cycles, used a sample-barcoded 5' primer plus a J-beta primer mix. Using its own MiXCR run on the 5' RACE reads, TCRdb lists one record per CDR3 protein. The sample lists over 1.5 million distinct CDR3 sequences, roughly 50% occurring once. Comments on this clonotype: The antigen remains undetermined.

This chain links TRBV5-1 with TRBJ2-1; 10 bases map to TRBD1. The sequence was obtained from a woman aged 40 to 50 in good health. The sequencing input was blood. CDR3 residues: CASSLGTGVRNEQFF. The CDR3 DNA follows: TGCGCCAGCAGCTTAGGGACAGGGGTTCGCAATGAGCAGTTCTTC.